The TCR beta chain under discussion was sequenced for a study of CD8 T cells in ankylosing spondylitis. Study results and caveats: Significant enrichment of disease-linked clones was reportedly seen in matched ankylosing spondylitis synovial fluid. Blood of patients with ankylosing spondylitis appeared to be characterized by a TCR beta motif of several highly homologous variants. A number of the motif variants had already been described in reactive arthritis synovial fluid and blood.

This clonotype has at least ten counts. As yet, its antigen is unknown. Making the TCR beta libraries involved quantitative 5'-RACE with molecular barcodes. TCRdb passed the 5' RACE reads through MiXCR, listing each CDR3 protein once. The table lists over 150,000 distinct CDR3 sequences, 18% of them singletons. The CDR3 contains 10 residues. Looked up from germline, CDR1 is MGHDK and CDR2 is SYGVNS. The V gene lost 6 bases and the J gene lost 3 bases, with 3 bases spanning the gap. This TCR came from a male donor under 30 with ankylosing spondylitis or in good health (not recorded which). Sequenced sample: blood, either unsorted or a sorted T cell fraction (not recorded which). The chain carries TRBV25-1 and TRBJ2-7; D remains unclear. CDR3 amino acids: CASRGYEQYF. The CDR3 DNA follows: TGTGCCAGCAGGGGCTACGAGCAGTACTTC.